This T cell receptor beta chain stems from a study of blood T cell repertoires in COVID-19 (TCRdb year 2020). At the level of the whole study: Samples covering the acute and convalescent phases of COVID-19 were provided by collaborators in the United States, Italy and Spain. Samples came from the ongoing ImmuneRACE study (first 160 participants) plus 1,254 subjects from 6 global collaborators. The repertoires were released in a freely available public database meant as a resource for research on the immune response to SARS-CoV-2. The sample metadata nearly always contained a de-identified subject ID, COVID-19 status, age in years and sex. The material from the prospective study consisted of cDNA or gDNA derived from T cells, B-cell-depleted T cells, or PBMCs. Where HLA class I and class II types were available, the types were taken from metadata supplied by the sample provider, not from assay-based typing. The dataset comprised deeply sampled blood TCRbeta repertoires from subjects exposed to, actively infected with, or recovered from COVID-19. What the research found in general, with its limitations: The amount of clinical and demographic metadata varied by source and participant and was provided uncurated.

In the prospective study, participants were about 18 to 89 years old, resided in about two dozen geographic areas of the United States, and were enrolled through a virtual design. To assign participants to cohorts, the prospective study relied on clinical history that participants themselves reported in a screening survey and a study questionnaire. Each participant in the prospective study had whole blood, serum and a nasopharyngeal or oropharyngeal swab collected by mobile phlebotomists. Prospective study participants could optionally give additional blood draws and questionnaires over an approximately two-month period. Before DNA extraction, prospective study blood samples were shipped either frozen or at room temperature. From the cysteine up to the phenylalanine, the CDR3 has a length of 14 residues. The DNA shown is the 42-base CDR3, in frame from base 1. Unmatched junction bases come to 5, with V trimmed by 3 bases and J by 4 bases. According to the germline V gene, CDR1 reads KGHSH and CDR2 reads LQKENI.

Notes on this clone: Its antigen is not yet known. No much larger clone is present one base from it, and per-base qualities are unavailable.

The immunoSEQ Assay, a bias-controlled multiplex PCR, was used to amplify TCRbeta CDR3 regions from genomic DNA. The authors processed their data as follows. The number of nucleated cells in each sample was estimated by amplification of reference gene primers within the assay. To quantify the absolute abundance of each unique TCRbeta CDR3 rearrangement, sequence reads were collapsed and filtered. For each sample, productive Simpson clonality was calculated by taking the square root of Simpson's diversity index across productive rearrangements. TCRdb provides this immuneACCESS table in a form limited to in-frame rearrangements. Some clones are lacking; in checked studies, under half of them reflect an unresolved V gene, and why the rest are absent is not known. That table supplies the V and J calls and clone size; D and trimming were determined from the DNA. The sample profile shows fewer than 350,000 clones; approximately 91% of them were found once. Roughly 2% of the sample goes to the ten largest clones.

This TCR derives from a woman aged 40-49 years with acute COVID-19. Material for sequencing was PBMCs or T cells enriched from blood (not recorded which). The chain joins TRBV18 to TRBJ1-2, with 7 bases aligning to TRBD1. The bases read TGTGCCAGCTCACCCGACAGGGCGGGCTATGGCTACACCTTC. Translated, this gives CASSPDRAGYGYTF.